This T cell receptor beta chain was documented in a study of T cell responses to AZD1222 COVID-19 vaccine. General study points: Baseline serostatus was positive in only a handful of AZD1222 recipients. No day 14 peak samples; only post-peak repertoires were characterized. Donors in the cohort were predominantly white British and more often female, and clonal diversity was possibly underestimated.

Using immunoSEQ multiplex PCR, the repertoire was profiled, and TCRdb retains in-frame clones only, with some absent. The table records roughly 130,000 clones, just over 85% of them present only once. The CDR3 length is 14 residues. V was pared by 8 bases and J by 0 bases, with 13 bases between. Germline loops: CDR1 SNHLY, CDR2 FYNNEI. On this clone: Antigen: not known.

The source is an adult in good health. The rearrangement uses TRBV2 and TRBJ1-1; perhaps TRBD1 as D (5 bases). The sequencing here drew on peripheral blood, taken on day 0 of AZD1222 vaccination. The CDR3 coding sequence is TGTGCCAGCCAGTCGGGGGTGGTGAACACTGAAGCTTTCTTT. This translates into CASQSGVVNTEAFF.